Listed here is a single TCR beta chain. Its antigen remains undetermined. No much larger clone exists at a distance of one base, and base qualities are not known. These data originate in a study of Ad26.COV2.S vaccination and SARS-CoV-2 variants (dated by TCRdb to the early 2020s). Broadly, across the study: TCRbeta repertoire sequencing was used to assess the specificity and breadth of SARS-CoV-2-reactive T cell receptors after Ad26.COV2.S vaccination. The TCR-sequenced set comprised about 30 samples: around 20 Ad26.COV2.S vaccine recipients, 5 placebo recipients and 8 SARS-CoV-2 convalescent individuals.

Cut back by 2 bases and 1 base, the V and J ends lie 14 bases apart. The CDR3 has 16 amino acids, counting the end cysteine and phenylalanine. The sequence is cut down to CDR3 DNA, 48 bases in frame from base 1. The germline V gene specifies SGDLS as CDR1 and YYNGEE as CDR2. The immunoSEQ Assay was used to sequence TCRbeta CDR3 regions. After extraction, genomic DNA underwent amplification by bias-controlled multiplex PCR, followed by high-throughput sequencing. The paper's processing steps were these. To quantify the absolute abundance of every unique TCRbeta CDR3 region, sequences were collapsed and filtered. Usable DNA was measured by amplifying reference genes present in all nucleated cells, and TCRbeta template counts were normalized to that usable DNA to estimate T cell fraction. Repertoire TCRs were annotated as SARS-CoV-2-specific by exact matching of V gene, CDR3 amino acid sequence and J gene to a known reactive TCR set. The reference SARS-CoV-2 TCR set was obtained from MIRA and was filtered for enrichment in COVID-19-positive ImmuneCODE repertoires, whereby public or cross-reactive TCRs were removed. Drawing on the MIRA antigens, annotated TCRs were analysed further at the level of specific ORF or position within ORF. Depth was the summed frequency of annotated unique rearrangements, while breadth was defined as annotated unique rearrangements over total unique productive rearrangements. TCR breadth was compared between groups using two-sided Wilcoxon rank-sum tests. TCRdb holds this immuneACCESS table with in-frame rearrangements only. Some clones are missing; in checked studies, unresolved V genes explain under half, and the rest has no known cause. V, J and clone size derive from that table, while D and trimming were established from the DNA sequence. In this sample the table shows approximately 340,000 clones, 90% to 95% of which occur a single time. The leading ten clones occupy 3% to 5% of the sample.

The paper's findings and limits, for the study overall: Higher spike-specific TCR breadth was observed in Ad26.COV2.S recipients than in placebo recipients (P = 0.0014). After vaccination, substantial breadth of spike-specific CD8+ and CD4+ T cell responses was reported. Vaccine and placebo recipients had comparable non-spike TCR breadth, which fits with the vaccine containing only spike. The authors noted that the TCR breadth and depth analyses may have underestimated total T cell responses.

This specimen's time point label, interpreted: individuals recovered from natural SARS-CoV-2 infection. The V and J genes are TRBV9 and TRBJ2-3; TRBD2 might be the D gene, on 6 matching bases. Sample: peripheral blood, taken after recovery from COVID-19. The sequence came from a human donor who had recovered from COVID-19. In nucleotides, the sequence is TGTGCCAGCAGCGTGGGGACTTTCCAGGGCACAGATACGCAGTATTTT. Translated, this is CASSVGTFQGTDTQYF.